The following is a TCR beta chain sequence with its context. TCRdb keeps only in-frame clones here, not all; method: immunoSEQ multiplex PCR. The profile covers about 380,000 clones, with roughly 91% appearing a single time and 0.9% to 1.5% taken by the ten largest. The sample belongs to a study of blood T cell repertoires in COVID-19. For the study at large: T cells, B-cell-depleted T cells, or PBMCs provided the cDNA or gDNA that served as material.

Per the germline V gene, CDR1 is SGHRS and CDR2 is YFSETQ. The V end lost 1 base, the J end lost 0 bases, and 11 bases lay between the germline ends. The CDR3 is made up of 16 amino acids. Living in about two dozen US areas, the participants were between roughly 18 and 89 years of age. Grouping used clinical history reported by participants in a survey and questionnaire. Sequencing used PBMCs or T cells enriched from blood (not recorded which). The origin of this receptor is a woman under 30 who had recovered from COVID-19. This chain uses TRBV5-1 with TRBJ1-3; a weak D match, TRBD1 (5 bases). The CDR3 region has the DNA TGCGCCAGCAGCTTGAGGACATCGAGCTCTGGAAACACCATATATTTT. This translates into CASSLRTSSSGNTIYF. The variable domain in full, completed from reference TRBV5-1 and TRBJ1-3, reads KAGVTQTPRYLIKTRGQQVTLSCSPISGHRSVSWYQQTPGQGLQFLFEYFSETQRNKGNFPGRFSGRQFSNSRSEMNVSTLELGDSALYLCASSLRTSSSGNTIYFGEGSWLTVV.